This T cell receptor beta chain was captured in a study of CXCR3-negative and CXCR3-positive naive CD8 T cells. Study summary: TRB reads totalled about 140 million, about 1.5 +/- 0.3 million per library.

This CDR3 has 11 residues. In germline, CDR1 is SQVTM, CDR2 ANQGSEA. The authors made the TRB cDNA libraries by 5' RACE using UMI labels. TCRdb processed the 5' RACE reads again and assigns one entry to each CDR3 protein, with no DNA. The sample holds 100,000 to 150,000 distinct CDR3 sequences. CD45RO-CCR7+CD27+CD95- expression identified naive CD8+ T cells. The rearrangement joins TRBV29-1 to TRBJ2-5. The TCR was taken from a human donor in good health. Some clones in this sample may be carry-over from other donors' samples. The specimen sequenced was naive CXCR3- CD8+ T cells from blood. Subset reported: CD45RO-CCR7+CD27+CD95- naive CD8+ T cells lacking CXCR3 (TNR3-). The CDR3 sequence is CSVEGAETQYF.